The 20 T cell receptor beta chains below all came from one sample that was sequenced in a study of cytomegalovirus exposure and HLA in healthy donors. 60 Vbeta and 13 Jbeta primers were used in PCR. The method was immunoSEQ multiplex PCR; TCRdb's version includes in-frame clones alone and lacks a portion of them. The table includes 180,000 or so clones, 82% detected once. Material: PBMCs. The receptors originated from a middle-aged man in good health and CMV-seronegative.

Notes on this clone: At the DNA level, this CDR3 is encoded by other sequences in the same sample as well. The chain uses TRBV6-5 and TRBJ1-6; unclear D gene. Trimming removed 0 bases from V and 7 bases from J, with 10 bases in between. Germline lookup yields CDR1 MNHEY and CDR2 SVGAGI. This CDR3 contains 15 residues. In nucleotides, the CDR3 is TGTGCCAGCAGTTACTCCGGACGGGAAAATTCACCCCTCCACTTT. This codes for CASSYSGRENSPLHF.

V is TRBV9 and J is TRBJ2-3, with TRBD2 matching over 7 bases. Germline V gene data show CDR1 as SGDLS and CDR2 as YYNGEE. After removal of 0 bases from V and 2 bases from J, the junction contained 18 bases not matched to a gene. This CDR3 region has 20 residues. CDR3 nucleotides: TGTGCCAGCAGCGTAGGGGGGGTGGGAGGGCCCTCTAGGGTCACAGATACGCAGTATTTT. Its translation: CASSVGGVGGPSRVTDTQYF.

In this sample, this clone turned up a few times. The chain carries TRBV5-5 and TRBJ2-4; D not certain. This CDR3 region has 12 residues. CDR1 and CDR2 (germline): SGHKS, YYEKEE (reference sequence). V shed 2 bases and J shed 5 bases, with 5 bases lying between them. The CDR3 nucleotides are TGTGCCAGCAGCTTAAGCGAAAACATTCAGTACTTC. This codes for CASSLSENIQYF.

This clone was recorded a few times. The rearrangement links TRBV30 to TRBJ1-2; D is unresolved. The V end lost 2 bases, the J end lost 1 base, and 8 bases lay between the germline ends. The CDR3 spans 13 residues. Germline V gene data show CDR1 as GTSNPN and CDR2 as SVGIG (reference sequence). CDR3 sequence reads: CAWSLGINYGYTF. CDR3 nucleotide sequence: TGTGCCTGGAGTTTGGGCATTAACTATGGCTACACCTTC.

The sample holds a few counts of this clone. The genes are TRBV5-1 and TRBJ2-2; 10 bases fit TRBD2. The CDR3 extends over 18 amino acids. The trim removed 0 bases at V and 5 bases at J, leaving 10 bases unmatched. Germline V gene sequence: CDR1 SGHRS, CDR2 YFSETQ. The CDR3 region has the DNA TGCGCCAGCAGCTTGGAGCCTAGCGGGGGCCCGGCGACCGGGGAGCTGTTTTTT. Its protein is CASSLEPSGGPATGELFF.

This clone was picked up a small number of times. The chain uses TRBV28 and TRBJ2-7, with TRBD2 matching 8 bases. Losses at the gene ends were 5 bases for V and 8 bases for J; bases not matched to a gene: 17. CDR1 is MDHEN and CDR2 is SYDVKM in the germline V gene. The length of the CDR3 is 16 residues. Written as DNA, the CDR3 is TGTGCCAGCAGTACCAGTAGCGGGGTGCCCCCCGGAAAGCAGTACTTC. Translated, it gives CASSTSSGVPPGKQYF.

This clone was found once. This chain joins TRBV5-1 and TRBJ2-5; unclear D gene. Looked up from germline, CDR1 is SGHRS and CDR2 is YFSETQ. The CDR3 loop spans 15 amino acids. The ends were cut back, 3 bases at V and 1 base at J, with 13 bases in the middle. The CDR3, as DNA: TGCGCCAGCAGCTGGTCCGAACCAGGCCAAGAGACCCAGTACTTC. It specifies CASSWSEPGQETQYF.

A word on this clone: The sample has other DNA sequences that encode this CDR3 too. This rearrangement joins TRBV4-3 to TRBJ2-1; 10 nucleotides match TRBD2. The V gene end was trimmed by 3 bases and the J gene end by 6 bases; junction bases not matched to a gene: 8. The CDR3 totals 16 residues. Germline lookup yields CDR1 LGHNA and CDR2 YSLEER. CDR3 nucleotides: TGCGCCAGCAGCCAGGAGCGGGGGGGGCTTGCCAATGAGCAGTTCTTC. This encodes CASSQERGGLANEQFF.

The rearrangement joins TRBV30 to TRBJ1-1; D not resolved. The CDR3 contains 12 residues. Germline assignment: CDR1 GTSNPN and CDR2 SVGIG (reference sequence). V was pared by 3 bases and J by 13 bases, with 18 bases between. The CDR3 loop is CAWSLDFGKVFF. DNA for the CDR3: TGTGCCTGGAGCCTGGACTTTGGGAAGGTTTTCTTT.

This clone was counted once. The chain has TRBV15 and TRBJ1-1; no clear D gene. CDR1 is LNHNV, CDR2 YYDKDF, per germline (reference sequence). The CDR3 contains 14 residues. Trimming removed 2 bases at V and 0 bases at J, with 7 bases between. The CDR3 is CATSRQVVNTEAFF. The CDR3 coding sequence is TGTGCCACCAGCAGACAGGTTGTGAACACTGAAGCTTTCTTT.

This chain connects TRBV27 to TRBJ2-7, with 7 positions matching TRBD1. The CDR3 is made up of 16 amino acids. CDR1 and CDR2 (germline): MNHEY, SMNVEV (reference sequence). With V trimmed by 2 bases and J by 5 bases, 12 bases remained unmatched. The CDR3 here is CASSLAQRGRTDEQYF. The CDR3 DNA reads TGTGCCAGCAGTTTAGCCCAGAGGGGGCGCACGGACGAGCAGTACTTC.

V usage is TRBV19 and J usage is TRBJ2-7; 10 bases agree with TRBD1. The CDR3 is 15 amino acids. Germline lookup yields CDR1 LNHDA and CDR2 SQIVND (reference sequence). After removal of 1 base from V and 3 bases from J, the junction contained 3 bases not matched to a gene. CDR3 sequence: CASSIGGQGLYEQYF. CDR3 DNA: TGTGCCAGTAGTATAGGGGGACAGGGGCTCTACGAGCAGTACTTC.

The chain combines TRBV28 with TRBJ2-7; tentatively, D is TRBD1 (5 bases). CDR1 MDHEN and CDR2 SYDVKM come from the germline V gene. This CDR3 region has 14 residues. Trimming shortened V by 1 base and J by 6 bases, and 13 bases separated the two germline ends. CDR3 residues: CASSLFQGSSEQYF. The CDR3 nucleotides are TGTGCCAGCAGTTTATTTCAGGGCTCGAGCGAGCAGTACTTC. The full variable domain, in which reference TRBV28 and TRBJ2-7 provide the parts outside the CDR3, is DVKVTQSSRYLVKRTGEKVFLECVQDMDHENMFWYRQDPGLGLRLIYFSYDVKMKEKGDIPEGYSVSREKKERFSLILESASTNQTSMYLCASSLFQGSSEQYFGPGTRLTVT.

The chain uses TRBV7-3 and TRBJ1-1; D call uncertain. The germline V gene encodes CDR1 SGHTA and CDR2 FQGTGA. CDR3 size: 13 residues. The ends were cut back, 5 bases at V and 1 base at J, with 8 bases in the middle. The chain's CDR3 is CASSHYSNTEAFF. The CDR3 coding sequence is TGTGCCAGCAGCCATTACTCGAACACTGAAGCTTTCTTT.

This chain uses TRBV7-2 with TRBJ1-1; 8 bases agree with TRBD1. V was pared by 1 base and J by 10 bases, with 2 bases of the junction left unmatched. This CDR3 contains 12 residues. Germline lookup yields CDR1 SGHTA and CDR2 FQGNSA. In DNA form, the CDR3 reads TGTGCCAGCAGCTTAGTAGACAGGGGAGCTTTCTTT. It codes for CASSLVDRGAFF.

This clone was detected only once. The chain combines TRBV7-9 with TRBJ1-5; 7 bases are shared with TRBD1. Trimming removed 1 base from V and 4 bases from J; junction bases left unmatched: 4. Germline values: CDR1 SEHNR, CDR2 FQNEAQ (reference sequence). CDR3 length equals 15 residues. The CDR3: CASSLEGAGNQPQHF. DNA of the CDR3: TGTGCCAGCAGCTTAGAGGGGGCAGGGAATCAGCCCCAGCATTTT.

This chain uses TRBV7-2 with TRBJ2-5, with D possibly TRBD1 on 5 matching bases. The germline V gene has CDR1 SGHTA and CDR2 FQGNSA. This CDR3 spans 14 amino acids. V gave up 3 bases and J gave up 0 bases, with 8 bases separating them. CDR3 region: CASSFRQYQETQYF. The CDR3 coding sequence is TGTGCCAGCAGCTTTCGACAGTACCAAGAGACCCAGTACTTC. Full variable domain (remainder filled in from reference TRBV7-2 and TRBJ2-5): GAGVSQSPSNKVTEKGKDVELRCDPISGHTALYWYRQSLGQGLEFLIYFQGNSAPDKSGLPSDRFSAERTGGSVSTLTIQRTQQEDSAVYLCASSFRQYQETQYFGPGTRLLVL.

The chain couples TRBV28 to TRBJ1-2; 10 nucleotides align to TRBD1. V lost 10 bases to trimming and J lost 8 bases; unmatched junction nucleotides: 10. Looked up from germline, CDR1 is MDHEN and CDR2 is SYDVKM. The length of the CDR3 is 13 residues. CDR3 in amino acids: CATGTGEVLGYTF. CDR3 nucleotides: TGTGCCACAGGGACAGGGGAAGTTTTGGGCTACACCTTC.

This chain connects TRBV2 to TRBJ2-7, with 10 bases identical to TRBD1. The germline CDR1 and CDR2 sequences are SNHLY and FYNNEI. V shed 6 bases and J 4 bases; nucleotides not matched to a gene: 6. CDR3 size: 14 residues. The CDR3 loop is CASSETGGRYEQYF. In nucleotides, the CDR3 is TGTGCCAGCAGCGAGACAGGGGGCAGGTACGAGCAGTACTTC.

The chain recombines TRBV13 with TRBJ1-5; D may be TRBD1 (6 bases). V was shortened by 4 bases and J by 2 bases, with 18 bases between the two germline ends. The CDR3 runs to 17 residues. Germline assignment: CDR1 PRHDT and CDR2 FYEKMQ (reference sequence). The DNA for the CDR3 is TGTGCCAGCAGCTGGGGCGGGGGCAGGGACCGCAATCAGCCCCAGCATTTT. Its translation: CASSWGGGRDRNQPQHF.